One and the same sample provided the 27 T cell receptor beta chains below, sequenced in a study of identical twins. TCRdb re-called the 5' RACE reads through MiXCR, storing one row per CDR3 protein. The top ten hold nearly 0.45% of the sample, which has about 530,000 distinct CDR3 sequences, roughly 15% seen once. This sample also belongs to another study, concerning yellow fever vaccine responses in identical twins.

Sequenced sample: CD4+ T cells sorted from blood. These receptors were taken from a young woman in good health.

V and J are TRBV2 and TRBJ2-2, with D maybe TRBD1 (5 bases). CDR3 size: 15 residues. V dropped 7 bases and J dropped 3 bases, with 15 bases sitting between them. The germline V gene encodes CDR1 SNHLY and CDR2 FYNNEI. The CDR3 bases are TGTGCCAGCACAGGGCTAGTGGTGTACACCGGGGAGCTGTTTTTT. This gives the protein CASTGLVVYTGELFF.

This clonotype was observed a few times. The chain uses TRBV10-3 and TRBJ2-3; the D is unclear. CDR1 and CDR2 from the germline V gene are ENHRY and SYGVKD. The germline V and J ends were trimmed by 2 bases and 2 bases, with 14 bases remaining between them. The CDR3 extends over 16 amino acids. CDR3 bases: TGTGCCATCAGTGAGAAGGCTACCCTAATCACAGATACGCAGTATTTT. Translation: CAISEKATLITDTQYF.

This chain connects TRBV7-2 to TRBJ2-7; D not resolved. Between the trimmed V and J ends, which lost 2 bases and 5 bases, there was a span of 10 bases. The CDR3 spans 13 residues. The germline V gene has CDR1 SGHTA and CDR2 FQGNSA. The CDR3 bases are TGTGCCAGCAGCTTACGGTCTAAGAACGAGCAGTACTTC. Amino acids: CASSLRSKNEQYF.

This clonotype was seen a handful of times. V gene TRBV10-3 combines with J gene TRBJ2-7; the D gene is possibly TRBD2 (6 bases). The CDR3 extends over 14 amino acids. Trimming shortened V by 10 bases and J by 4 bases, and 20 bases separated the two germline ends. Germline-derived CDR1 and CDR2 are ENHRY and SYGVKD. The CDR3, as DNA: TGTGCCACTTGGGACTCCGAGGCCCTTTACGAGCAGTACTTC. It is translated as CATWDSEALYEQYF.

This rearrangement joins TRBV3-1 to TRBJ2-6; no definite D call. The CDR3 extends over 16 amino acids. V shed 2 bases and J shed 0 bases, with 8 bases lying between them. Germline values: CDR1 LGHDT, CDR2 YNNKEL (reference sequence). CDR3 in amino acids: CASSQYISSGANVLTF. CDR3 DNA: TGTGCCAGCAGCCAATATATCAGCTCTGGGGCCAACGTCCTGACTTTC.

This clonotype showed up many times. The chain has TRBV2 and TRBJ2-2; D not resolved. CDR3 length: 14 residues. CDR1 SNHLY and CDR2 FYNNEI come from the germline V gene. V was clipped by 2 bases and J by 7 bases, with 11 bases between them. The CDR3 DNA reads TGTGCCAGCAGTGAAATGGGCATCAGCGGGGAGCTGTTTTTT. Amino acids: CASSEMGISGELFF.

This clonotype was detected only a few times. The chain carries TRBV10-1 and TRBJ2-3, with a tentative D call TRBD2 (6 bases). V shed 2 bases and J shed 8 bases, with 17 bases lying between them. The germline gives CDR1 WNHNN, CDR2 SYGVQD (reference sequence). CDR3 size: 15 residues. In DNA form, the CDR3 reads TGCGCCAGCAGTGAGCCGTCTTCGGGGGACGGTACGCAGTATTTT. Translating it yields CASSEPSSGDGTQYF.

J is TRBJ2-1 and V is TRBV29-1, with a possible D match to TRBD1 (5 bases). Germline loops: CDR1 SQVTM, CDR2 ANQGSEA. CDR3 length: 11 residues. V lost 6 bases and J lost 5, with 8 bases in between. In DNA form, the CDR3 reads TGCAGCGTAAACAGGAACAATGAGCAGTTCTTC. Its translation is CSVNRNNEQFF.

This clonotype has only a few counts. The CDR3 DNA sequence: TGTGCCAGCAGCCCAGGGGTAGCGGGTTCTTACGAGCAGTACGTC. It codes for CASSPGVAGSYEQYV. The chain joins TRBV3-1 to TRBJ2-7; D is perhaps TRBD2 (7 bases). The CDR3 has 15 amino acids. Looked up from germline, CDR1 is LGHDT and CDR2 is YNNKEL (reference sequence). Trimming removed 4 bases at V and 4 bases at J, with 17 bases between.

This clonotype was seen a handful of times. J is TRBJ1-4 and V is TRBV15, with 7 bases lining up with TRBD1. The CDR3 is 15 amino acids. Per germline, CDR1 LNHNV and CDR2 YYDKDF (reference sequence). V lost 2 bases and J lost 0; bases outside the gene matches: 0. This CDR3 is CATSRQGATNEKLFF. CDR3 nucleotides: TGTGCCACCAGCAGACAGGGGGCAACTAATGAAAAACTGTTTTTT.

V usage is TRBV27 and J usage is TRBJ2-5; no clear D gene. V lost 6 bases, J lost 1 base, and 18 bases lay in between. The CDR3 runs to 16 residues. Germline lookup yields CDR1 MNHEY and CDR2 SMNVEV (reference sequence). CDR3 residues: CASSPRAAPLQETQYF. The DNA of the CDR3 is TGTGCCAGCAGCCCCCGGGCAGCGCCGCTCCAAGAGACCCAGTACTTC.

There are a few counts of this clonotype. The chain links TRBV9 to TRBJ1-1, with TRBD1 identical over 7 bases. The CDR3 length is 13 residues. J gave up 4 bases and V 3 bases, and 3 bases lay outside the gene matches. CDR1 and CDR2 (germline): SGDLS, YYNGEE. For the CDR3, the DNA is TGTGCCAGCAGCGAGGGGGCGGTCACTGAAGCTTTCTTT. It is translated as CASSEGAVTEAFF.

This clonotype was picked up a small number of times. This chain connects TRBV7-2 to TRBJ2-2; 7 bases line up with TRBD2. The junction had 7 bases not matched to a gene; V was cut back by 2 bases and J by 7 bases. The CDR3 length is 15 residues. Looked up from germline, CDR1 is SGHTA and CDR2 is FQGNSA. The CDR3 DNA reads as TGTGCCAGCAGCTTAACCGGACTAGGCAGCGGGGAGCTGTTTTTT. Amino acid sequence: CASSLTGLGSGELFF.

This clonotype was seen more than once but under ten times. The rearrangement joins TRBV29-1 to TRBJ2-3; 9 bases map to TRBD1. CDR1 and CDR2 from the germline V gene are SQVTM and ANQGSEA. V trimming: 5 bases; J trimming: 2 bases; junction bases outside the gene matches: 8. This CDR3 is built from 15 residues. CDR3 residues: CSVPPGTGITDTQYF. CDR3 in DNA: TGCAGCGTTCCCCCCGGGACAGGGATCACAGATACGCAGTATTTT.

This rearrangement joins TRBV14 to TRBJ2-7; 9 bases are a match to TRBD2. V shed 4 bases, J shed 3 bases, and the junction held 7 bases outside the gene matches. The CDR3 totals 15 residues. Germline-derived CDR1 and CDR2 are SGHDN and FVKESK. The CDR3 DNA reads TGTGCCAGCAGCCCATATAGCGGGAGTGTCTACGAGCAGTACTTC. Amino acids: CASSPYSGSVYEQYF.

The chain is built from TRBV12-3 or TRBV12-4 and TRBJ2-2, with 13 bases that match TRBD2. CDR3 size: 15 residues. Germline trimming cut 7 bases from V and 6 bases from J; bases unmatched to any gene: 5. CDR3 bases: TGTGCCAGCACCCGGACTAGCGGGAGATCCGGGGAGCTGTTTTTT. This gives the protein CASTRTSGRSGELFF.

This clonotype has more than one count but fewer than ten. The chain couples TRBV5-1 to TRBJ2-3; D possibly corresponds to TRBD1 (5 bases). The germline V gene has CDR1 SGHRS and CDR2 YFSETQ. The CDR3 covers 14 residues. Trimming took 2 bases from V and 5 from J, leaving 12 bases between them. The DNA of the CDR3 is TGCGCCAGCAGCTTCGCCAGGGTTGAAGATACGCAGTATTTT. Translating gives CASSFARVEDTQYF.

The chain carries TRBV6-1 and TRBJ2-1, with 7 bases fitting TRBD2. The germline gives CDR1 MNHNS, CDR2 SASEGT. Trimming at V came to 6 bases and at J to 8 bases, leaving 10 bases not matched to a gene. This CDR3 spans 14 amino acids. The CDR3 protein is CASRPGLPNDEQFF. The CDR3 nucleotides read TGTGCCAGCAGGCCGGGACTACCAAACGATGAGCAGTTCTTC.

The V and J genes are TRBV29-1 and TRBJ2-3, with a possible D match to TRBD1 (5 bases). CDR3 length: 14 amino acids. The germline V gene has CDR1 SQVTM and CDR2 ANQGSEA. V shed 4 bases and J shed 2 bases, with 13 bases lying between them. The chain's CDR3 is CSVGGLHTTDTQYF. Here the CDR3 DNA reads TGCAGCGTTGGGGGCCTACATACCACAGATACGCAGTATTTT.

At least ten counts were recorded for this clonotype. This sequence joins TRBV20-1 and TRBJ1-4; D might be TRBD1 (5 bases). V lost 6 bases and J lost 3, with 20 bases in between. Germline V gene lookup returns CDR1 DFQATT and CDR2 SNEGSKA (reference sequence). The CDR3 spans 16 residues. For the CDR3, the DNA is TGCAGTGCCCCCGGGGTCCGGTCGGGACCTAATGAAAAACTGTTTTTT. Translation gives CSAPGVRSGPNEKLFF.

The J gene is TRBJ2-6, the V gene TRBV6-5; perhaps TRBD1 as D (5 bases). Germline CDR1 is MNHEY and CDR2 is SVGAGI. V lost 2 bases to trimming and J lost 3 bases, with 17 bases between them. CDR3 length: 18 residues. Here the CDR3 DNA reads TGTGCCAGCAGTTACAACAGGCTAGGTGTCGGTGGGGCCAACGTCCTGACTTTC. Its protein is CASSYNRLGVGGANVLTF.

The rearrangement joins TRBV19 to TRBJ2-1, with D perhaps matching TRBD1 (6 bases). The germline V gene encodes CDR1 LNHDA and CDR2 SQIVND (reference sequence). The CDR3 is 19 residues long. V lost 8 bases and J 3 bases, leaving 29 bases between the germline ends. CDR3 nucleotide sequence: TGTGCCAGTCTACCCAATGCCCCAGGGGCCCCTTTTAGCTACAATGAGCAGTTCTTC. Translated, it gives CASLPNAPGAPFSYNEQFF.

This chain links TRBV20-1 with TRBJ2-1; 9 positions agree with TRBD2. Germline CDR1 reads DFQATT; CDR2 reads SNEGSKA (reference sequence). The CDR3 has 14 amino acids. Trimming at V came to 5 bases and at J to 8 bases, leaving 10 bases not matched to a gene. CDR3 DNA: TGCAGTGCTGGCGGGACTAGCCTCGGATATGAGCAGTTCTTC. Protein product: CSAGGTSLGYEQFF.

This clonotype was counted a few times. This chain uses TRBV9 with TRBJ2-2; tentatively, D is TRBD1 or TRBD2 (6 bases each). This CDR3 spans 19 amino acids. Germline V gene sequence: CDR1 SGDLS, CDR2 YYNGEE. V was shortened by 2 bases and J by 5 bases, with 25 bases between the two germline ends. CDR3 sequence: CASSVGGLILRGVTGELFF. The CDR3 DNA follows: TGTGCCAGCAGCGTGGGGGGCCTTATACTCCGGGGAGTGACCGGGGAGCTGTTTTTT.

The J gene is TRBJ1-6, the V gene TRBV11-2; D gene unclear. The CDR3 is made up of 16 amino acids. The ends were cut back, 0 bases at V and 6 bases at J, with 12 bases in the middle. Germline values: CDR1 SGHAT, CDR2 FQNNGV. The CDR3 coding sequence is TGTGCCAGCAGCTTAGAAGTCAGGTCAATTAATTCACCCCTCCACTTT. This gives the protein CASSLEVRSINSPLHF.

The chain joins TRBV2 to TRBJ2-1; TRBD2 matches 11 bases. Looked up from germline, CDR1 is SNHLY and CDR2 is FYNNEI. With V trimmed by 3 bases and J by 2 bases, 3 bases remained unmatched. This CDR3 is 16 amino acids long. Here the CDR3 DNA reads TGTGCCAGCAGTGACCCGGGACTAGCGGCCTACAATGAGCAGTTCTTC. As protein: CASSDPGLAAYNEQFF. The whole variable domain, filled in from reference TRBV2 and TRBJ2-1, reads EPEVTQTPSHQVTQMGQEVILRCVPISNHLYFYWYRQILGQKVEFLVSFYNNEISEKSEIFDDQFSVERPDGSNFTLKIRSTKLEDSAMYFCASSDPGLAAYNEQFFGPGTRLTVL.

The chain has TRBV11-2 and TRBJ2-2, with no clear D. V was cut by 5 bases and J by 5 bases, with 18 bases left in between. The V gene's germline CDR1 is SGHAT and CDR2 FQNNGV. The CDR3 runs to 16 residues. The CDR3 protein is CASSTRAANGTGELFF. DNA of the CDR3: TGTGCCAGCAGCACCCGGGCCGCAAACGGGACCGGGGAGCTGTTTTTT.